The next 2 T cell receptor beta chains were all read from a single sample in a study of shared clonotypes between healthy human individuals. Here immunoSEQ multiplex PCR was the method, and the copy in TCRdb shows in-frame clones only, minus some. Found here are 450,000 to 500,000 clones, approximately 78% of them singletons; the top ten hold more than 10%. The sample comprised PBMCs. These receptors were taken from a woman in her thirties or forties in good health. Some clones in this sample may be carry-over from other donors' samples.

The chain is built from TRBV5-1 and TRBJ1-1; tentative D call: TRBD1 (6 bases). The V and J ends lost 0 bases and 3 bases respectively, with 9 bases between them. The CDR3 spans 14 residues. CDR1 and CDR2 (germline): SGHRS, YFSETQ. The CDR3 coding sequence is TGCGCCAGCAGCTTGGGTGGGGGCGACACTGAAGCTTTCTTT. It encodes CASSLGGGDTEAFF. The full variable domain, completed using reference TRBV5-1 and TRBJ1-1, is KAGVTQTPRYLIKTRGQQVTLSCSPISGHRSVSWYQQTPGQGLQFLFEYFSETQRNKGNFPGRFSGRQFSNSRSEMNVSTLELGDSALYLCASSLGGGDTEAFFGQGTRLTVV.

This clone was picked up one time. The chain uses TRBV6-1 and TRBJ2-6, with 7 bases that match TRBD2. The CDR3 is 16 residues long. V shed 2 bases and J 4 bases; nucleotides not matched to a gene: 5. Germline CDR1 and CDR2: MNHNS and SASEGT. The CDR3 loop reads CASSEFGGYGANVLTF. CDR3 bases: TGTGCCAGCAGTGAATTCGGGGGGTACGGGGCCAACGTCCTGACTTTC.